The rows below give T cell receptor beta chains drawn from one sample of a study of blood T cell repertoires in COVID-19. Generated by immunoSEQ multiplex PCR, the TCRdb table keeps only in-frame clones and is missing some. The sample lists under 20,000 clones, approximately 83% occurring once. The source material was peripheral blood. These receptors were obtained from a human donor in a cohort sampled during active COVID-19. CDR3s include the opening cysteine and the closing phenylalanine or tryptophan. The D gene is left open where the match is weak. The size field is filled for only some rows; it gives once, few, many or a size class.

J gene | D gene | clone size | V gene | CDR3 protein | CDR3 DNA
TRBJ2-1 | TRBD2 | NA | TRBV29-1 | CSVDGSSGSLYNEQFF | TGCAGCGTTGACGGTAGTAGCGGGAGTCTCTACAATGAGCAGTTCTTC
TRBJ1-6 | TRBD1 | NA | TRBV7-2 | CASSPRTGGGSPLHF | TGTGCCAGCAGCCCGAGGACAGGGGGCGGTTCACCCCTCCACTTT
TRBJ1-1 | NA | NA | TRBV6-5 | CASSYGLRNTEAFF | TGTGCCAGCAGTTACGGACTTCGGAACACTGAAGCTTTCTTT
TRBJ2-7 | NA | NA | TRBV11-3 | CASSLHRAEYEQYF | TGTGCCAGCAGCTTACACAGGGCAGAATACGAGCAGTACTTC
TRBJ1-6 | TRBD1 | NA | TRBV6-5 | CASKAGGSHSPLHF | TGTGCCAGCAAAGCAGGGGGCAGTCATTCACCCCTCCACTTT
TRBJ2-1 | TRBD1 | NA | TRBV5-1 | CASSRGQGPYNEQFF | TGCGCCAGCAGCAGGGGACAGGGCCCGTACAATGAGCAGTTCTTC
TRBJ1-6 | NA | NA | TRBV6-1 | CASRENREESYNSPLHF | TGTGCCAGCCGTGAGAATAGGGAGGAATCCTATAATTCACCCCTCCACTTT
TRBJ2-5 | NA | NA | TRBV3-1/TRBV3-2 | CASSQDQETQYF | TGTGCCAGCAGCCAAGATCAGGAGACCCAGTACTTC
TRBJ2-7 | TRBD1 | NA | TRBV5-1 | CASSLGGTGVYEQYF | TGCGCCAGCAGCTTGGGAGGGACAGGGGTGTACGAGCAGTACTTC
TRBJ2-5 | NA | NA | TRBV27 | CASSLTPRLETQYF | TGTGCCAGCAGTTTAACCCCCAGATTGGAGACCCAGTACTTC
TRBJ2-5 | TRBD2 | NA | TRBV5-4 | CASSAKTSGRAGETQYF | TGTGCCAGCAGCGCCAAGACTAGCGGGAGGGCCGGCGAGACCCAGTACTTC
TRBJ1-5 | NA | few | TRBV6-5 | CASSYSGGGNQPQHF | TGTGCCAGCAGTTACTCGGGAGGGGGCAATCAGCCCCAGCATTTT
TRBJ2-5 | NA | NA | TRBV7-2 | CASSSLRTQYF | TGTGCCAGCAGTTCTCTTCGGACCCAGTACTTC
TRBJ2-7 | NA | NA | TRBV15 | CATSRPPLTYEQYF | TGTGCCACCAGCAGACCCCCGTTAACCTACGAGCAGTACTTC
TRBJ2-1 | NA | NA | TRBV7-9 | CASSLMDYSYNEQFF | TGTGCCAGCAGTTTGATGGACTATTCCTACAATGAGCAGTTCTTC
TRBJ2-5 | TRBD2 | NA | TRBV11-2 | CASSRELAGGAPTQYF | TGTGCCAGCAGCCGCGAGCTAGCGGGAGGGGCCCCGACCCAGTACTTC
TRBJ2-3 | TRBD2 | NA | TRBV11-2 | CASTTSGGAWDTQYF | TGTGCCAGCACGACTAGCGGGGGGGCTTGGGATACGCAGTATTTT
TRBJ2-2 | TRBD1 | NA | TRBV18 | CASSPGQENTGELFF | TGTGCCAGCTCGCCGGGACAGGAGAACACCGGGGAGCTGTTTTTT
TRBJ1-1 | NA | NA | TRBV30 | CAWSVAFGPGITEAFF | TGTGCCTGGAGTGTGGCTTTCGGCCCAGGGATAACTGAAGCTTTCTTT
TRBJ2-1 | NA | NA | TRBV6-6 | CASSYSVASDNEQFF | TGTGCCAGCAGTTACTCGGTAGCTTCTGACAATGAGCAGTTCTTC
TRBJ1-2 | TRBD1 | NA | TRBV4-1 | CASSQEGTGAYYGYTF | TGCGCCAGCAGCCAAGAGGGGACAGGGGCATATTATGGCTACACCTTC
TRBJ1-4 | TRBD1 | NA | TRBV13 | CASSTPTGGTEKLFF | TGTGCCAGCAGCACCCCGACAGGGGGCACTGAAAAACTGTTTTTT
TRBJ2-1 | NA | NA | TRBV5-1 | CASSLQGMYNEQFF | TGCGCCAGCAGCTTGCAGGGAATGTACAATGAGCAGTTCTTC
TRBJ2-2 | TRBD1 | few | TRBV24-1 | CATSEPGQGAWTGELFF | TGTGCCACCAGTGAACCGGGACAGGGGGCATGGACCGGGGAGCTGTTTTTT
TRBJ1-4 | TRBD1 | NA | TRBV7-9 | CASSYWTGDEKLFF | TGTGCCAGCAGCTATTGGACAGGGGATGAAAAACTGTTTTTT
TRBJ1-2 | TRBD1 | NA | TRBV7-2 | CASSLTGGYGYTF | TGTGCCAGCAGCCTTACAGGGGGCTATGGCTACACCTTC
TRBJ2-1 | NA | NA | TRBV15 | CATSRSNEQFF | TGTGCCACCAGCAGGAGCAATGAGCAGTTCTTC
TRBJ2-1 | TRBD2 | NA | TRBV9 | CASSVVSSGQEQFF | TGTGCCAGCAGCGTAGTCTCTAGCGGCCAGGAGCAGTTCTTC
TRBJ2-5 | TRBD2 | NA | TRBV4-3 | CASSPGLAGGLLGETQYF | TGCGCCAGCAGCCCAGGCCTGGCGGGGGGCCTCCTAGGGGAGACCCAGTACTTC
TRBJ2-7 | NA | NA | TRBV6-5 | CASSSHYEQYF | TGTGCCAGCAGTTCACACTACGAGCAGTACTTC
TRBJ2-3 | NA | NA | TRBV5-1 | CASSLGGTPSTDTQYF | TGCGCCAGCAGCTTGGGAGGGACACCTTCCACAGATACGCAGTATTTT
TRBJ2-1 | NA | medium-sized | TRBV27 | CASSLIRTDYNEQFF | TGTGCCAGCAGTTTAATACGGACAGATTACAATGAGCAGTTCTTC
TRBJ1-1 | NA | NA | TRBV19 | CASSGLRTGTTEAFF | TGTGCCAGTAGTGGATTAAGAACAGGGACCACTGAAGCTTTCTTT
TRBJ2-3 | NA | NA | TRBV27 | CASSQRTAGTDTQYF | TGTGCCAGCAGCCAGCGGACCGCCGGGACAGATACGCAGTATTTT
TRBJ1-2 | TRBD1 | NA | TRBV4-1 | CASSQTGYTNYGYTF | TGCGCCAGCAGCCAGACAGGGTATACGAACTATGGCTACACCTTC